The 11 T cell receptor beta chains below all came from one sample that was sequenced in a study of shared clonotypes between healthy human individuals. Sequencing used immunoSEQ multiplex PCR; TCRdb keeps in-frame clones, though not all of them. The data contain roughly 2.5 million clones, approximately 90% of them singletons. The sample taken for sequencing was naive CD4+ T cells sorted from blood. Subset reported: CD45RA+ positively selected. These receptor sequences come from a man younger than 35 in good health.

To note about this clone: The same CDR3 is also encoded by other DNA sequences in this sample. The genes are TRBV2 and TRBJ2-3, with TRBD2 as a possible D gene (6 bases). Germline V lookup: CDR1 SNHLY, CDR2 FYNNEI. Trimming removed 6 bases at V and 0 bases at J, with 7 bases between. The CDR3 covers 13 residues. The CDR3 nucleotides are TGTGCCAGCAGCGGGACTAGCACAGATACGCAGTATTTT. As protein: CASSGTSTDTQYF.

The rearrangement uses TRBV28 and TRBJ2-1; TRBD1 might be the D (6 bases). V shed 6 bases and J shed 1 base, with 10 bases lying between them. The CDR3 consists of 14 residues. Germline lookup yields CDR1 MDHEN and CDR2 SYDVKM. For the CDR3, the DNA is TGTGCCAGCAGCGTAGGGGGATCCTACAATGAGCAGTTCTTC. Encoded protein: CASSVGGSYNEQFF.

V is TRBV18 and J is TRBJ2-2; D possibly matches TRBD1 or TRBD2 (5 bases each). In germline, CDR1 is KGHSH, CDR2 LQKENI. This CDR3 has 16 residues. V lost 3 bases and J lost 1, with 12 bases in between. This CDR3 reads CASSPVGRMNTGELFF. The CDR3 bases are TGTGCCAGCTCACCGGTGGGACGGATGAACACCGGGGAGCTGTTTTTT.

V is TRBV19 and J is TRBJ2-1, with a tentative D call TRBD2 (6 bases). The CDR3 covers 13 residues. Trimming left V 3 bases short and J 10 bases short, with 13 bases between. CDR1 and CDR2 from the germline V gene are LNHDA and SQIVND (reference sequence). The CDR3 protein is CASSIGGRQEQFF. The CDR3 DNA reads TGTGCCAGTAGTATCGGGGGTCGCCAGGAGCAGTTCTTC.

This chain links TRBV2 with TRBJ1-6, with D tentatively TRBD1 (5 bases). V shed 2 bases and J shed 6 bases, with 8 bases lying between them. The CDR3 has 14 residues. Germline V gene lookup returns CDR1 SNHLY and CDR2 FYNNEI. The CDR3 sequence: CASSESGRNSPLHF. The DNA for the CDR3 is TGTGCCAGCAGTGAATCGGGGCGTAATTCACCCCTCCACTTT.

The chain couples TRBV7-2 to TRBJ1-2; 8 bases match TRBD1. The CDR3 length is 15 residues. Germline V gives CDR1 SGHTA, CDR2 FQGNSA. V was pared by 5 bases and J by 1 base, with 6 bases of the junction left unmatched. CDR3 DNA sequence: TGTGCCAGCAGCGGAAGACAGGGGTATAACTATGGCTACACCTTC. Translated: CASSGRQGYNYGYTF.

The J gene is TRBJ1-2, the V gene TRBV25-1; no definite D call. CDR3 length: 12 residues. Trimming stripped 8 bases from V and 4 bases from J, with 11 bases between. Germline V gene data show CDR1 as MGHDK and CDR2 as SYGVNS. The CDR3 DNA reads as TGTGCCAGCTCGGCGGGGAGCTATGGCTACACCTTC. It yields the protein CASSAGSYGYTF.

The chain uses TRBV4-3 and TRBJ1-2, with a possible D match to TRBD1 (6 bases). V lost 5 bases and J 3 bases, leaving 16 bases between the germline ends. The CDR3 has 15 residues. Looked up from germline, CDR1 is LGHNA and CDR2 is YSLEER. For the CDR3, the DNA is TGCGCCAGCAGCGCGTCGGGGGGGCTGCACTATGGCTACACCTTC. Residues: CASSASGGLHYGYTF.

Concerning this clone: The same CDR3 is also encoded by other DNA sequences in this sample. V usage is TRBV5-5 and J usage is TRBJ1-1; 8 bases fit TRBD1. V was pared by 2 bases and J by 2 bases, with 5 bases of the junction left unmatched. This CDR3 contains 15 residues. CDR1 is SGHKS, CDR2 YYEKEE, per germline (reference sequence). The CDR3 loop is CASSFSQGVNTEAFF. Written as DNA, the CDR3 is TGTGCCAGCAGCTTTTCACAGGGGGTAAACACTGAAGCTTTCTTT. The whole variable domain, remainder taken from reference TRBV5-5 and TRBJ1-1, is DAGVTQSPTHLIKTRGQQVTLRCSPISGHKSVSWYQQVLGQGPQFIFQYYEKEERGRGNFPDRFSARQFPNYSSELNVNALLLGDSALYLCASSFSQGVNTEAFFGQGTRLTVV.

This rearrangement joins TRBV10-3 to TRBJ2-1; TRBD2 matches at 7 bases. The V and J ends lost 8 bases and 3 bases, in that order; junction bases with no gene match: 16. CDR1 is ENHRY and CDR2 is SYGVKD in the germline V gene. The length of the CDR3 is 17 residues. CDR3 bases: TGTGCCATCGGTAAGTCCGGGACTACCGGAAACTACAATGAGCAGTTCTTC. Amino acids: CAIGKSGTTGNYNEQFF.

This clone was seen more than once but under ten times. The chain combines TRBV7-6 with TRBJ1-3, with D unclear. Germline CDR1 reads SGHVS; CDR2 reads FNYEAQ. V lost 3 bases and J lost 0, with 9 bases in between. CDR3 length: 15 residues. The CDR3 is CASSFGEHSGNTIYF. The CDR3 bases are TGTGCCAGCAGCTTTGGGGAACACTCTGGAAACACCATATATTTT.